Described below is a single T cell receptor (beta chain) sequence and its context. The source of the sample is a study of blood T cell repertoires in COVID-19. Study information: The origin of the acute and convalescent COVID-19 samples was the United States, Italy and Spain.

The assay was immunoSEQ multiplex PCR, and TCRdb's table has in-frame clones only and misses some. The sample includes about 74,000 clones, roughly 90% of them seen just once. This CDR3 has 12 amino acids. Per the germline V gene, CDR1 is KGHSY and CDR2 is FQNENV. The V end lost 2 bases, the J end lost 14 bases, and 12 bases lay between the germline ends. The TCR was taken from a human donor in a cohort sampled during active COVID-19. The sequencing sample was made of peripheral blood. This sequence joins TRBV16 and TRBJ1-4; weak D call: TRBD1 (6 bases). In DNA, the CDR3 is TGTGCCAGCAGCCAAAGGGGGGGAATGCTGTTTTTT. It is translated as CASSQRGGMLFF.